The 20 T cell receptor beta chains reported below all come from one sample, sequenced in a study of OX40 agonist ivuxolimab in advanced cancers. The assay was immunoSEQ multiplex PCR, and TCRdb's table has in-frame clones only and misses some. The sample yields approximately 28,000 clones, over 70% seen once. Source: CD4+ or CD8+ T cells sorted from blood, taken in a trial of the OX40 agonist ivuxolimab. Every receptor here comes from an adult with an advanced solid tumor such as melanoma, head and neck, liver or kidney cancer.

The J gene is TRBJ1-2, the V gene TRBV6-1; weak D call: TRBD1 (6 bases). Trimming pared 4 bases from V and 13 bases from J, leaving 13 bases between. The CDR3 spans 11 residues. Germline-derived CDR1 and CDR2 are MNHNS and SASEGT. In DNA, the CDR3 is TGTGCCAGCAGTGGGGGGGGGCCCTGCACCTTC. Amino acids: CASSGGGPCTF.

The CDR3, as DNA: TGTGCCAGCAGCTTATTTGAAGGTAATGAGCAGTTCTTC. Translated, it gives CASSLFEGNEQFF. This sequence joins TRBV7-9 and TRBJ2-1; D not resolved. Trimming pared 2 bases from V and 7 bases from J, leaving 9 bases between. The CDR3 sequence is 13 residues long. CDR1 is SEHNR and CDR2 is FQNEAQ in the germline V gene (reference sequence).

The gene calls are TRBV19 and TRBJ1-1; no reliable D call. This CDR3 has 15 amino acids. With 10 bases removed from V and 0 bases from J, the gap between germline ends came to 18 bases. The germline gives CDR1 LNHDA, CDR2 SQIVND (reference sequence). The CDR3 region has the DNA TGTGCCACCACTCACGAGGGAACCTTGAACACTGAAGCTTTCTTT. Its translation is CATTHEGTLNTEAFF.

This chain connects TRBV27 to TRBJ2-7, with a weak D call TRBD1 (5 bases). Germline V gene lookup returns CDR1 MNHEY and CDR2 SMNVEV (reference sequence). The CDR3 runs to 13 residues. V dropped 1 base and J dropped 3 bases, with 7 bases sitting between them. The CDR3 sequence: CASSLLRGYEQYF. For the CDR3, the DNA is TGTGCCAGCAGTTTATTAAGGGGCTACGAGCAGTACTTC.

This sequence joins TRBV9 and TRBJ2-7; a possible D gene is TRBD2 (6 bases). V was clipped by 4 bases and J by 0 bases, with 20 bases between them. The CDR3 runs 17 residues. From germline, CDR1 is SGDLS and CDR2 YYNGEE. The chain's CDR3 is CASSRPRSGPNSYEQYF. CDR3 sequence (DNA): TGTGCCAGCAGCCGCCCCCGTAGCGGACCAAACTCCTACGAGCAGTACTTC.

V gene TRBV5-1 combines with J gene TRBJ2-4; D gene unclear. V was trimmed by 4 bases and J by 0 bases, leaving 5 bases between them. Germline CDR1 is SGHRS and CDR2 is YFSETQ. The CDR3 length is 13 residues. CDR3 residues: CASSAVAKNIQYF. The CDR3 bases are TGCGCCAGCAGCGCGGTAGCCAAAAACATTCAGTACTTC.

This clone was counted once. The chain carries TRBV7-7 and TRBJ2-2, with TRBD1 matching 10 bases. Germline V gene sequence: CDR1 SSHAT, CDR2 FNYEAQ (reference sequence). V shed 5 bases and J 4 bases; nucleotides not matched to a gene: 4. The CDR3 contains 15 residues. The CDR3 coding sequence is TGTGCCAGCAGCACAAGGACAGGGGGCACCGGGGAGCTGTTTTTT. Translation: CASSTRTGGTGELFF.

The V and J genes are TRBV4-1 and TRBJ1-1; 7 bases are a match to TRBD1. Germline V gene sequence: CDR1 MGHRA, CDR2 YSYEKL. V shed 0 bases and J 0 bases; nucleotides not matched to a gene: 4. The CDR3 consists of 16 residues. CDR3 coding DNA: TGCGCCAGCAGCCAAGATTGGGACAGTCTGAACACTGAAGCTTTCTTT. Translation: CASSQDWDSLNTEAFF.

V is TRBV7-2 and J is TRBJ1-6; maybe TRBD1 (6 bases). Trimming cost V 3 bases and J 7 bases, with 16 bases left between them. The CDR3 loop spans 16 amino acids. The germline V gene has CDR1 SGHTA and CDR2 FQGNSA. CDR3 in DNA: TGTGCCAGCAGCTTGGGCGGGACATTAACAAATTCACCCCTCCACTTT. It yields the protein CASSLGGTLTNSPLHF.

This clone was recorded a few times. CDR3 protein: CSAGTGMSTEAFF. CDR3 DNA sequence: TGCAGCGCTGGGACAGGTATGAGCACTGAAGCTTTCTTT. The V call is TRBV29-1, the J call TRBJ1-1; 8 bases agree with TRBD1. CDR3 length equals 13 residues. J lost 4 bases, V lost 7 bases, and 8 bases had no gene match. Germline assignment: CDR1 SQVTM and CDR2 ANQGSEA.

The J gene is TRBJ1-2, the V gene TRBV6-1; TRBD1 matches at 8 bases. CDR3 size: 13 residues. CDR1 is MNHNS and CDR2 is SASEGT in the germline V gene. Trimming cost V 3 bases and J 8 bases; bases outside gene matches: 5. The chain's CDR3 is CASSEQTGAGYTF. The CDR3 DNA reads as TGTGCCAGCAGTGAGCAGACAGGGGCCGGCTACACCTTC.

The genes are TRBV7-3 and TRBJ1-1; D gene unclear. Trimming took off 1 base at V and 5 bases at J, with 11 bases between the two ends. Germline values: CDR1 SGHTA, CDR2 FQGTGA. The CDR3 has 14 amino acids. Written as DNA, the CDR3 is TGTGCCAGCAGCTTAAAGGCGGGAACAACTGAAGCTTTCTTT. Encoded protein: CASSLKAGTTEAFF.

The count of this clone is one. CDR3 sequence (DNA): TGTGCCAGCAGCGTAAGTGGGGGCACAGATACGCAGTATTTT. It encodes CASSVSGGTDTQYF. The rearrangement links TRBV9 to TRBJ2-3, with D unresolved. The CDR3 has 14 amino acids. CDR1 and CDR2 from the germline V gene are SGDLS and YYNGEE. The germline V and J ends were trimmed by 1 base and 1 base, with 7 bases remaining between them.

A single count supports this clone. V is TRBV5-5 and J is TRBJ2-5; 8 bases match TRBD1. The CDR3 has 14 residues. Unmatched junction bases numbered 7, after V lost 5 bases and J lost 4 bases. Looked up from germline, CDR1 is SGHKS and CDR2 is YYEKEE (reference sequence). CDR3 sequence reads: CASRYDRGRETQYF. CDR3 in DNA: TGTGCCAGCAGATACGACAGGGGACGAGAGACCCAGTACTTC.

The genes are TRBV19 and TRBJ2-2, with TRBD1 identical over 11 bases. Germline V lookup: CDR1 LNHDA, CDR2 SQIVND (reference sequence). The V and J ends lost 8 bases and 6 bases, in that order; junction bases with no gene match: 2. This CDR3 has 13 residues. CDR3 protein: CASGQGAAGELFF. CDR3 sequence (DNA): TGTGCCAGTGGACAGGGGGCGGCCGGGGAGCTGTTTTTT.

The rearrangement links TRBV6-1 to TRBJ1-1; D might be TRBD1 (6 bases). Germline CDR1 and CDR2: MNHNS and SASEGT. The CDR3 is made up of 14 amino acids. Trimming left V 6 bases short and J 3 bases short, with 14 bases between. The CDR3 DNA reads TGTGCCAGCAGCCTGGGCAGGGGTGACACTGAAGCTTTCTTT. Translating gives CASSLGRGDTEAFF.

This clone has just one count. The chain uses TRBV11-3 and TRBJ2-5; no definite D call. This CDR3 is built from 12 residues. Germline values: CDR1 SGHNT, CDR2 YENEEA. V shed 3 bases and J shed 5 bases, with 7 bases lying between them. The CDR3, as DNA: TGTGCCAGCAGCTTCGGTCGGGAGACCCAGTACTTC. The encoded protein is CASSFGRETQYF.

The rearrangement joins TRBV4-1 to TRBJ1-5, with D hard to call. Germline CDR1 is MGHRA and CDR2 is YSYEKL. The CDR3 has 14 residues. V shed 0 bases and J shed 5 bases, with 8 bases lying between them. Here the CDR3 DNA reads TGCGCCAGCAGCCAAGAGGGGAAAGATCAGCCCCAGCATTTT. Translating gives CASSQEGKDQPQHF.

A remark on this clone: The junction differs from germline at one of its ends, possibly a read error. This chain joins TRBV7-7 and TRBJ2-2; D is unclear. CDR3 length: 13 residues. CDR1 and CDR2 from the germline V gene are SSHAT and FNYEAQ (reference sequence). The CDR3 loop reads CASSLGNTGELFF. For the CDR3, the DNA is TGTGCTAGCAGCTTAGGTAACACCGGGGAGCTGTTTTTT.

The chain recombines TRBV28 with TRBJ2-7, with TRBD2 as a possible D gene (5 bases). Germline V CDR1 and CDR2: MDHEN, SYDVKM. V gave up 8 bases and J gave up 0 bases, with 8 bases separating them. The CDR3 length is 12 residues. CDR3 coding DNA: TGTGCCAGCCTCGGGAACTCCTACGAGCAGTACTTC. Translation: CASLGNSYEQYF.